These 5 T cell receptor beta chains came from one sample sequenced in a study of T cell responses to AZD1222 COVID-19 vaccine. Only in-frame clones appear in the TCRdb table, and some are missing; sequencing was by immunoSEQ multiplex PCR. This table has tens of thousands of clones, more than 85% appearing once. The sequenced sample was peripheral blood, obtained on day 0 of AZD1222 vaccination. The receptors here all came from an adult in good health.

This chain joins TRBV7-9 and TRBJ1-3; D not certain. Germline CDR1 SEHNR, CDR2 FQNEAQ (reference sequence). There are 14 residues in the CDR3. The V and J ends lost 5 bases and 8 bases respectively, with 16 bases between them. CDR3 sequence reads: CASSPPQYRDTIYF. The CDR3 region has the DNA TGTGCCAGCAGCCCCCCTCAATATCGGGACACCATATATTTT.

The chain joins TRBV4-1 to TRBJ2-1, with a possible D match to TRBD1 (5 bases). Germline CDR1 is MGHRA and CDR2 is YSYEKL. The CDR3 is 13 amino acids. V lost 3 bases to trimming and J lost 13 bases, with 16 bases between them. The CDR3 DNA sequence: TGCGCCAGCAGCCAGGACCGACAGACCACTCAGTTCTTC. This translates into CASSQDRQTTQFF.

This clone came up a few times. This sequence joins TRBV3-1 (or the pseudogene TRBV3-2) and TRBJ2-3; 9 bases match TRBD2. Germline CDR1 is LGHDT and CDR2 is YNNKEL (reference sequence). This CDR3 contains 16 residues. Trimming cost V 1 base and J 1 base; bases outside gene matches: 3. CDR3 sequence (DNA): TGTGCCAGCAGCCAAGGTAGCGGGGGCCGCACAGATACGCAGTATTTT. Protein product: CASSQGSGGRTDTQYF.

The chain uses TRBV30 and TRBJ2-1; no definite D call. Trimming shortened V by 8 bases and J by 12 bases, and 17 bases separated the two germline ends. CDR3 size: 11 residues. Germline-derived CDR1 and CDR2 are GTSNPN and SVGIG (reference sequence). The DNA of the CDR3 is TGTGCCGCCTACCTTCTCCAAGGGCAGTTCTTC. Translated, it gives CAAYLLQGQFF.

The chain links TRBV7-2 to TRBJ2-2, with D possibly called TRBD1 or TRBD2 (5 bases each). Per germline, CDR1 SGHTA and CDR2 FQGNSA. V gave up 5 bases and J gave up 6 bases, with 16 bases separating them. The CDR3 extends over 15 amino acids. The CDR3 loop is CASSTRQRGAGELFF. CDR3 coding DNA: TGTGCCAGCAGCACCCGACAGAGGGGAGCCGGGGAGCTGTTTTTT.